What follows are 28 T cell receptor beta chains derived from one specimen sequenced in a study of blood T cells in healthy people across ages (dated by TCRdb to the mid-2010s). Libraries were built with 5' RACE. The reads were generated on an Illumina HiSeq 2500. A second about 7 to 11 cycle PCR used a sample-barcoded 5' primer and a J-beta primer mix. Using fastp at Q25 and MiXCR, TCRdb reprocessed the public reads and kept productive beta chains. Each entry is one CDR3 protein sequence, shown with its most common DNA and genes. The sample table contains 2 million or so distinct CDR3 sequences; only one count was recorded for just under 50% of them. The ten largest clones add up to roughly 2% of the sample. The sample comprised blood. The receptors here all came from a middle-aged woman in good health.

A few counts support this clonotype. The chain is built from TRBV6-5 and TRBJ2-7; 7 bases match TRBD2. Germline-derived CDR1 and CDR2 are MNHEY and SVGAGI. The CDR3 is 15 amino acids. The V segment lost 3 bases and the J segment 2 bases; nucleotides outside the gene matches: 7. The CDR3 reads CASSYSGDYTYEQYF. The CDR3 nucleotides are TGTGCCAGCAGTTATAGTGGGGACTATACCTACGAGCAGTACTTC.

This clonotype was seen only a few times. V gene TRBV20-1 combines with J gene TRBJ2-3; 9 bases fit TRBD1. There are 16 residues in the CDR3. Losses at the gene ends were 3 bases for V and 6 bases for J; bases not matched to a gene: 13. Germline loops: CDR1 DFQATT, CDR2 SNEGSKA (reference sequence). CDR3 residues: CSASGIGTGLIDTQYF. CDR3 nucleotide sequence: TGCAGTGCTAGTGGGATTGGGACAGGGTTGATCGATACGCAGTATTTT.

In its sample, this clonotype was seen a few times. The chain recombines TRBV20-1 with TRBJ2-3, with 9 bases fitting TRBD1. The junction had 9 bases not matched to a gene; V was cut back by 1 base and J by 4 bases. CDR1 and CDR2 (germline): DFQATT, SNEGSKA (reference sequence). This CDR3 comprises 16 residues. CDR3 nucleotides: TGCAGTGCTAGAGGGTCCGGGACAGGGAAAGCAGATACGCAGTATTTT. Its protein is CSARGSGTGKADTQYF.

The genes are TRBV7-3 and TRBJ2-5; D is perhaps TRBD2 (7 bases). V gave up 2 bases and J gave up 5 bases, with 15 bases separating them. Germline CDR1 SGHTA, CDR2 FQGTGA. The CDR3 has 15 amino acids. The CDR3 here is CASSLGGAPPETQYF. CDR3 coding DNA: TGTGCCAGCAGCTTAGGGGGGGCCCCCCCGGAGACCCAGTACTTC.

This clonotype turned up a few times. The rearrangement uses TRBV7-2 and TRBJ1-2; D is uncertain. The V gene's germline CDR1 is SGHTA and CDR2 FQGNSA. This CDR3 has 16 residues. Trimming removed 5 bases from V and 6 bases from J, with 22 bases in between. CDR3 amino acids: CASSSYTVSGIDGYTF. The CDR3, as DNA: TGTGCCAGCAGCAGCTACACAGTATCTGGGATTGATGGCTACACCTTC.

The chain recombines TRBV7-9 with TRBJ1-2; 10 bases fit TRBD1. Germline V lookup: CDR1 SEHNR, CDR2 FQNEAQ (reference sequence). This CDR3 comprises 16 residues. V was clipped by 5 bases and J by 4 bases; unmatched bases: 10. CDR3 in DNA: TGTGCCAGCAGCCCCGGGACAGGGGCAGGGAGCTATGGCTACACCTTC. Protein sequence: CASSPGTGAGSYGYTF.

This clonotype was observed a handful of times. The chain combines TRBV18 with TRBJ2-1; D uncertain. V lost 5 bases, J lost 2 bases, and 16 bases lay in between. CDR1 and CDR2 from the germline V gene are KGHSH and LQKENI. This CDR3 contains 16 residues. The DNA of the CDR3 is TGTGCCAGCTCATCAAGGGCCCTTACGACCTACAATGAGCAGTTCTTC. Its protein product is CASSSRALTTYNEQFF.

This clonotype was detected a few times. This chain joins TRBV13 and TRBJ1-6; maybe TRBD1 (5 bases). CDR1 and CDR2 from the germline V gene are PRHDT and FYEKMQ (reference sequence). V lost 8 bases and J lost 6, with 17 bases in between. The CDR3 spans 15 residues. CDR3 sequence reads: CASGSGGGPNSPLHF. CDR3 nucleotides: TGTGCCAGCGGCTCTGGGGGGGGTCCTAATTCACCCCTCCACTTT.

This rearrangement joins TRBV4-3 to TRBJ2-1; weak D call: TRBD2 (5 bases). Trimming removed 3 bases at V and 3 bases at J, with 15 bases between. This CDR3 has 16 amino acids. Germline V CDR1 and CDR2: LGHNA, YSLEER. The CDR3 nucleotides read TGCGCCAGCAGCCATGACCCGGGGAGTGGCTACAATGAGCAGTTCTTC. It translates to CASSHDPGSGYNEQFF.

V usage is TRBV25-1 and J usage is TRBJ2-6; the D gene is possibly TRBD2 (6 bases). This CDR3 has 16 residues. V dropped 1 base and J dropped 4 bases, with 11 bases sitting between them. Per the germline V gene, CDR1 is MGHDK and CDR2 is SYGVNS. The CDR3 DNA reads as TGTGCCAGCAGTGAATGGAGGGCTCCCGGGGCCAACGTCCTGACTTTC. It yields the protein CASSEWRAPGANVLTF.

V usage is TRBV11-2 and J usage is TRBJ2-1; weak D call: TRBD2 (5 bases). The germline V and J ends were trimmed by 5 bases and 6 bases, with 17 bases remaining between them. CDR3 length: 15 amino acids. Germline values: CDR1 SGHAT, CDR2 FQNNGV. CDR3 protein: CASSPDWVNGNEQFF. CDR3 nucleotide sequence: TGTGCCAGCAGCCCGGACTGGGTAAATGGCAATGAGCAGTTCTTC.

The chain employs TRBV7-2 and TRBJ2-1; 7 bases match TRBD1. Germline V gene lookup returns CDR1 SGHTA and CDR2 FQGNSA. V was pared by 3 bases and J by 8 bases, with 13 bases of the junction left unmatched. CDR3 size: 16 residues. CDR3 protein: CASSFPSGQLGDEQFF. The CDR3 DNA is TGTGCCAGCAGCTTCCCCTCGGGACAGTTGGGGGATGAGCAGTTCTTC.

The CDR3 nucleotides are TGCGCCAGCAGCCATCTTAGGGGTAATGAGCAGTTCTTC. Residues: CASSHLRGNEQFF. The gene calls are TRBV4-1 and TRBJ2-1; D is perhaps TRBD1 (5 bases). The CDR3 consists of 13 residues. CDR1 and CDR2 from the germline V gene are MGHRA and YSYEKL. The ends were cut back, 3 bases at V and 7 bases at J, with 10 bases in the middle.

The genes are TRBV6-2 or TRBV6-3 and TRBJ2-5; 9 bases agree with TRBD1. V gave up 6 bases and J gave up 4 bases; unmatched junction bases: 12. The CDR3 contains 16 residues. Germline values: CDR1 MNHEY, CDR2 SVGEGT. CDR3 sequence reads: CASRPRSGQGIETQYF. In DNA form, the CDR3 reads TGTGCCAGCAGACCACGGTCAGGACAGGGGATAGAGACCCAGTACTTC.

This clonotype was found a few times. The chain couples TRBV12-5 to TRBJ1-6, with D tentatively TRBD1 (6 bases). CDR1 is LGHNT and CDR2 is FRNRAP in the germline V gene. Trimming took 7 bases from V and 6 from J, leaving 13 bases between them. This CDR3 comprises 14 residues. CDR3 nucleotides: TGTGCTAGTGCCGCGGACAGCTCTAATTCACCCCTCCACTTT. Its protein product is CASAADSSNSPLHF.

The CDR3 region has the DNA TGTGCCAGCAGAGGAAAAGGAAATGAGCAGTTCTTC. This encodes CASRGKGNEQFF. The chain is built from TRBV9 and TRBJ2-1, with D hard to call. Between the trimmed V and J ends, which lost 5 bases and 7 bases, there was a span of 10 bases. Germline V CDR1 and CDR2: SGDLS, YYNGEE. This CDR3 region has 12 residues.

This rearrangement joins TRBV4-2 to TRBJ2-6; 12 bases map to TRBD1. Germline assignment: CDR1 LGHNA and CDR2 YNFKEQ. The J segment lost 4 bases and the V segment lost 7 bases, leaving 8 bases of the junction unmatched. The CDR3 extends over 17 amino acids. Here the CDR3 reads CASKPGQGACGANVLTF. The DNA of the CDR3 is TGTGCCAGCAAACCGGGACAGGGGGCGTGCGGGGCCAACGTCCTGACTTTC.

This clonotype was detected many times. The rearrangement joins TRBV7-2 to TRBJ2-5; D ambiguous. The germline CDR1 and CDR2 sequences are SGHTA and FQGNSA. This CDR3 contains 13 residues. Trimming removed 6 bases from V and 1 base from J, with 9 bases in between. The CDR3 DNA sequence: TGTGCCAGCAGTTTATTGGGCCAAGAGACCCAGTACTTC. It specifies CASSLLGQETQYF.

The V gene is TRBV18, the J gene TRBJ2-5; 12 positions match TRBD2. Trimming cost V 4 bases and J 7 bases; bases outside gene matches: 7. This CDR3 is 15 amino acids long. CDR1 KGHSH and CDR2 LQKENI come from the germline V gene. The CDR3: CASSHGTSGSGTQYF. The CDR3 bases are TGTGCCAGCTCACACGGGACTAGCGGGTCCGGGACCCAGTACTTC. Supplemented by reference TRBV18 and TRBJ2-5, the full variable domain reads NAGVMQNPRHLVRRRGQEARLRCSPMKGHSHVYWYRQLPEEGLKFMVYLQKENIIDESGMPKERFSAEFPKEGPSILRIQQVVRGDSAAYFCASSHGTSGSGTQYFGPGTRLLVL.

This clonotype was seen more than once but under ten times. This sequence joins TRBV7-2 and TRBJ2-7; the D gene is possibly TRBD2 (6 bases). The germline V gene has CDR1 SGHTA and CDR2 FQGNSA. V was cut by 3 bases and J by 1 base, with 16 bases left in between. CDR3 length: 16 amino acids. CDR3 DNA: TGTGCCAGCAGCTTCTCGACCGGAGGAGGGTCCTACGAGCAGTACTTC. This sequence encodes CASSFSTGGGSYEQYF.

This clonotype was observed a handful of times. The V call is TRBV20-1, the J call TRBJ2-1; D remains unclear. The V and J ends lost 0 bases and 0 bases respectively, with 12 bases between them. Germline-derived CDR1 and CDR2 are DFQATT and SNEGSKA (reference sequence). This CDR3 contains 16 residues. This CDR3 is CSARESLGRSYNEQFF. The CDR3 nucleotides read TGCAGTGCTAGAGAAAGTCTAGGCCGCTCCTACAATGAGCAGTTCTTC.

The CDR3 region is CASSNPGTNFHEQYF. As DNA, the CDR3 is TGTGCCAGCAGTAACCCGGGGACAAATTTCCACGAGCAGTACTTC. This sequence joins TRBV2 and TRBJ2-7; TRBD1 is a possible D gene (6 bases). The CDR3 totals 15 residues. Germline V gene sequence: CDR1 SNHLY, CDR2 FYNNEI. V gave up 5 bases and J gave up 5 bases, with 19 bases separating them.

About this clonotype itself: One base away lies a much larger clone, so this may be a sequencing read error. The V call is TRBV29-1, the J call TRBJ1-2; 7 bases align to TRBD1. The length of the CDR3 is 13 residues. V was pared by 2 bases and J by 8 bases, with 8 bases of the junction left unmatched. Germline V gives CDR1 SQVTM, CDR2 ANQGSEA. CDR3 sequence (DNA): TGCAGCGTTGAACCTATGACAGGGTCCGGCTACACCTTC. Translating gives CSVEPMTGSGYTF.

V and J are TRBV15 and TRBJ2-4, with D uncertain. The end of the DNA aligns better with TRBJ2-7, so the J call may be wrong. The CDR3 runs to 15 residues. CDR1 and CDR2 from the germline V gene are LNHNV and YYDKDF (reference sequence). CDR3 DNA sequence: TGTGCCACCAGCAGAGAGGGTGGGGTAAAGGACGAGCAGTACTTC. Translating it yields CATSREGGVKDEQYF.

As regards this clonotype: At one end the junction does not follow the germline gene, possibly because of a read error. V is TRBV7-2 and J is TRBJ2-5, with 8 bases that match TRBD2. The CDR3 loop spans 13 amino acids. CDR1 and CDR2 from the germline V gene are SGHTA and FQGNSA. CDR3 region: CVSSKNGGTSRYF. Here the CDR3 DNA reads TGTGTCAGCAGCAAAAACGGGGGGACTAGTAGGTACTTC.

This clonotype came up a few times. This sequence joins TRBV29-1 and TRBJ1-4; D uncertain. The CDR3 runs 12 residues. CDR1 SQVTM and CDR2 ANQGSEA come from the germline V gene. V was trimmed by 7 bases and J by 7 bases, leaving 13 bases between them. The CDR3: CSAASGSEKLFF. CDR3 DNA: TGCAGCGCCGCGAGTGGCAGTGAAAAACTGTTTTTT.

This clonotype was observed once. The CDR3, as DNA: TGTGCCAGCAGCCCCGGGACAGAAGGATATCAGCCCCAGCATTTT. Translating it yields CASSPGTEGYQPQHF. The genes are TRBV4-2 and TRBJ1-5, with 7 nucleotides matching TRBD1. This CDR3 has 15 residues. Germline values: CDR1 LGHNA, CDR2 YNFKEQ. The V gene end was trimmed by 4 bases and the J gene end by 5 bases; junction bases not matched to a gene: 8.

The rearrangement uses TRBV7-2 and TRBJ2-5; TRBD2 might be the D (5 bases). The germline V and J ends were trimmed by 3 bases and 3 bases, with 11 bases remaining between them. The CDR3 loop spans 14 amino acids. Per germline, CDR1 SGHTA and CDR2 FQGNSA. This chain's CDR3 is CASSFLGEKETQYF. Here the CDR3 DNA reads TGTGCCAGCAGCTTCCTCGGGGAGAAAGAGACCCAGTACTTC.